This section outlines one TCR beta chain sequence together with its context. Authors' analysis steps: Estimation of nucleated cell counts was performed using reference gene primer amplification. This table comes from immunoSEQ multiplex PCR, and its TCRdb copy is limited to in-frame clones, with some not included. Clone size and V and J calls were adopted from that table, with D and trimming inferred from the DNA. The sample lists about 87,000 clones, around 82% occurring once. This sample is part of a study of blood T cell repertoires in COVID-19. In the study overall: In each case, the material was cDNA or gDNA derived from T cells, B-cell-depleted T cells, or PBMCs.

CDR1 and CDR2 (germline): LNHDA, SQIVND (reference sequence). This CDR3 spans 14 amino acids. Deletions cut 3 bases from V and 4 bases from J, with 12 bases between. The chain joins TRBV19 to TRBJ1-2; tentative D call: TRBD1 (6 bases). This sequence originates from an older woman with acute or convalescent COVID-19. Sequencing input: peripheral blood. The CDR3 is CASSIPGQPYGYTF. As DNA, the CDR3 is TGTGCCAGTAGTATCCCCGGACAGCCCTATGGCTACACCTTC.